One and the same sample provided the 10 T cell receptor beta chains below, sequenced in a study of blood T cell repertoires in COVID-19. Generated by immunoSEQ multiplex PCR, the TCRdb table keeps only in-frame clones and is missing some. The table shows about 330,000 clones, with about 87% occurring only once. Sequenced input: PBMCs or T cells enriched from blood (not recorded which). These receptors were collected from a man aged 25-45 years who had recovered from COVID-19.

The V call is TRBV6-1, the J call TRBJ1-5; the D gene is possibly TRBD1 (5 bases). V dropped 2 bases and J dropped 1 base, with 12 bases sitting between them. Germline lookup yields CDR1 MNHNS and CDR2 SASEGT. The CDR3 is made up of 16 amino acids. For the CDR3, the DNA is TGTGCCAGCAGTGAAACACCCAGGGCGAGCAATCAGCCCCAGCATTTT. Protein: CASSETPRASNQPQHF.

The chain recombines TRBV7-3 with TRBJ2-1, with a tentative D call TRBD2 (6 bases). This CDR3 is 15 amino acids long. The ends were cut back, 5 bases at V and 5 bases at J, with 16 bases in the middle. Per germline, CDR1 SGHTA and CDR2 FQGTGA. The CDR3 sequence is CASSPNPGTHNEQFF. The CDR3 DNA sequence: TGTGCCAGCAGCCCGAACCCCGGGACTCACAATGAGCAGTTCTTC.

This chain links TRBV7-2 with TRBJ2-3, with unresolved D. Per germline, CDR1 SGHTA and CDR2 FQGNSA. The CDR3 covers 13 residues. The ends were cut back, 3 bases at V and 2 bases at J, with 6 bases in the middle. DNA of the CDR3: TGTGCCAGCAGCTTGGCAAACACAGATACGCAGTATTTT. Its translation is CASSLANTDTQYF.

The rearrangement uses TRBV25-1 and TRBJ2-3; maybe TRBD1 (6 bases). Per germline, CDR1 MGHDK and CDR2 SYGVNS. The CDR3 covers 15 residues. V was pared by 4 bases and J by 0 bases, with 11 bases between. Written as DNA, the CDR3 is TGTGCCAGCAGTGGCTGGGACACTAGCACAGATACGCAGTATTTT. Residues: CASSGWDTSTDTQYF.

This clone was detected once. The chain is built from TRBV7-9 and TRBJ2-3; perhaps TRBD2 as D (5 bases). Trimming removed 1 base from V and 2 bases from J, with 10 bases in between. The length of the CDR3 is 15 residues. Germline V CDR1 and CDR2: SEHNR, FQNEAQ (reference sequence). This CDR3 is CASSLVGLATDTQYF. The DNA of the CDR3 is TGTGCCAGCAGCTTAGTAGGCCTAGCCACAGATACGCAGTATTTT.

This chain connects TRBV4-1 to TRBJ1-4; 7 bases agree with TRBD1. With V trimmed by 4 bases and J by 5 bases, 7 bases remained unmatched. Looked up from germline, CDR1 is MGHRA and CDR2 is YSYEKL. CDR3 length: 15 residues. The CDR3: CASSPTGTANEKLFF. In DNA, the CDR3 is TGCGCCAGCAGCCCTACCGGGACAGCAAATGAAAAACTGTTTTTT.

For the CDR3, the DNA is TGTGCCAGCCAGGGGGACACCGGGGAGCTGTTTTTT. It translates to CASQGDTGELFF. The chain employs TRBV28 and TRBJ2-2; 7 positions agree with TRBD1. The V gene's germline CDR1 is MDHEN and CDR2 SYDVKM. The ends lost 8 bases at V and 3 bases at J; junction bases unmatched: 0. The CDR3 is made up of 12 amino acids.

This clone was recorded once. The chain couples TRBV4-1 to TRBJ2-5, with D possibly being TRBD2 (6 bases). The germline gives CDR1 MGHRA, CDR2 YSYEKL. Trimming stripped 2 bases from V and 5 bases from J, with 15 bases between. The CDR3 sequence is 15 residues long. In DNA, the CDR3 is TGCGCCAGCAGCCAATTAGCGGCGCCCCGTGAGACCCAGTACTTC. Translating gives CASSQLAAPRETQYF.

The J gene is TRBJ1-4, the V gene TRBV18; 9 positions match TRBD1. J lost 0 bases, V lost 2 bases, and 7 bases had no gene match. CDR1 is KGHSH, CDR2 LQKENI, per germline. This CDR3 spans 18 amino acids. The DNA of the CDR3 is TGTGCCAGCTCACCAAGGGGACAGGGTCCAACAACTAATGAAAAACTGTTTTTT. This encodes CASSPRGQGPTTNEKLFF.

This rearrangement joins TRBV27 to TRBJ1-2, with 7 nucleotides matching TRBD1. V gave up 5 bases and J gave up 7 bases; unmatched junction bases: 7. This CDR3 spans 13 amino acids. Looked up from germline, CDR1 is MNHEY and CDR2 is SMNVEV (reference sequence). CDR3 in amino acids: CASSKTGTAGYTF. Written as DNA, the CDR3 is TGTGCCAGCAGTAAGACAGGGACGGCTGGCTACACCTTC.